Described below is a single T cell receptor (beta chain) sequence and its context. Its antigen remains unidentified. The conserved phenylalanine or tryptophan normally closing the CDR3 is absent here, so this likely arose from a read error. The data originate from a study of glioma-infiltrating T cells. Notes on the study in general: Only very few CDR3 sequences appeared in both tissue and blood. Above-expected tissue-blood divergence occurred in all gliomas, most in low-grade ones.

Using RNA template, CDR3s of TCR alpha and beta were amplified with iRepertoire arm-PCR. TCRdb reprocessed the multiplex PCR reads with MiXCR, giving one entry per CDR3 protein. This sample has about 110,000 distinct CDR3 sequences, with about 25% found just once. Trimming took off 7 bases at V and 7 bases at J, with 16 bases between the two ends. Germline values: CDR1 MNHEY, CDR2 SMNVEV (reference sequence). This CDR3 spans 13 amino acids. The sequenced material came from glioma tissue, nonneoplastic brain tissue, or PBMCs (not recorded which). V and J are TRBV27 and TRBJ1-2; D is unclear. The TCR sequence derives from a human donor with low-grade glioma or glioblastoma, undergoing nonglioma brain surgery, or in good health (not recorded which). CDR3 loop: CASTAVPYTGYTI. CDR3 DNA sequence: TGTGCCAGCACGGCAGTCCCCTACACTGGCTACACCATC.